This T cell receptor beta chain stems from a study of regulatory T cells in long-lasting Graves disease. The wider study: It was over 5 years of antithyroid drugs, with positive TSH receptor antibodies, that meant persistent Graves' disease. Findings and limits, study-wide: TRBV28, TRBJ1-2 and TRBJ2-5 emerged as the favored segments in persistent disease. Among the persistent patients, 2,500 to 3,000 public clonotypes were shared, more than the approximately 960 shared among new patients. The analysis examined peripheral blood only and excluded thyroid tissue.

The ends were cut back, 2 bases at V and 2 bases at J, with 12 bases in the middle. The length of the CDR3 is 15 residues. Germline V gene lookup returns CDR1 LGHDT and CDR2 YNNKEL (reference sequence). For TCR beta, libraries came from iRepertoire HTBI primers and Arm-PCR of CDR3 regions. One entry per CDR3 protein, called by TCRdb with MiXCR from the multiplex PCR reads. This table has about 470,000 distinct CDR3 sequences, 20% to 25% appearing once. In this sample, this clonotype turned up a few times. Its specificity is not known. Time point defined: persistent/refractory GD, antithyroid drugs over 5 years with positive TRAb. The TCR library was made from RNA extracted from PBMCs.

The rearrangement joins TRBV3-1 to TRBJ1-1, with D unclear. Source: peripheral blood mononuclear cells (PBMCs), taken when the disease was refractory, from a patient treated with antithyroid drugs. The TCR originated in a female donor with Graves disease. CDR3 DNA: TGTGCCAGCAGCCAAAGGGCACAGATTAACACTGAAGCTTTCTTT. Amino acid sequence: CASSQRAQINTEAFF.